Presented here are 9 T cell receptor beta chains from one specimen sequenced in a study of T cell responses to AZD1222 COVID-19 vaccine. The assay was immunoSEQ multiplex PCR, and TCRdb's table has in-frame clones only and misses some. The data contain more than 150,000 clones, 88% of them seen just once; the ten biggest clones take up roughly 25%. The sample here was peripheral blood, taken 28 days after the second AZD1222 dose. The receptors come from an adult who received the AZD1222 COVID-19 vaccine.

The chain recombines TRBV7-2 with TRBJ1-4, with TRBD1 identical over 8 bases. Germline CDR1 reads SGHTA; CDR2 reads FQGNSA. J was trimmed by 8 bases and V by 3 bases; bases with no gene match: 5. The CDR3 runs 14 residues. The CDR3 DNA sequence: TGTGCCAGCAGCTTCCAGGGGGCGCGGGAAAAACTGTTTTTT. Its translation: CASSFQGAREKLFF.

V and J are TRBV7-8 and TRBJ1-5; D is perhaps TRBD1 (5 bases). There are 15 residues in the CDR3. V lost 1 base to trimming and J lost 5 bases, with 12 bases between them. CDR1 and CDR2 (germline): SGHVS, FQNEAQ. This chain's CDR3 is CASSLGVGGYQPQHF. For the CDR3, the DNA is TGTGCCAGCAGCTTAGGGGTGGGGGGATATCAGCCCCAGCATTTT.

The chain carries TRBV5-8 and TRBJ1-2; TRBD1 might be the D (5 bases). This CDR3 region has 15 residues. Germline V gene data show CDR1 as SGHTS and CDR2 as YDEGEE. The V end was cut by 2 bases, the J end by 8 bases, with 19 bases between. The CDR3 sequence: CASSLGWGPDKGYTF. For the CDR3, the DNA is TGTGCCAGCAGCTTAGGCTGGGGACCTGATAAGGGCTACACCTTC.

The chain has TRBV6-5 and TRBJ1-1, with a weak D call TRBD1 (6 bases). V was clipped by 7 bases and J by 4 bases, with 16 bases between them. Germline V lookup: CDR1 MNHEY, CDR2 SVGAGI. The CDR3 extends over 14 amino acids. The CDR3 DNA sequence: TGTGCCAGCACCTTCAGGGGCGGGAGCACTGAAGCTTTCTTT. As protein: CASTFRGGSTEAFF.

V gene TRBV9 combines with J gene TRBJ2-7; 7 bases agree with TRBD2. Per germline, CDR1 SGDLS and CDR2 YYNGEE. V gave up 0 bases and J gave up 5 bases; unmatched junction bases: 8. The CDR3 has 15 residues. The CDR3 DNA reads TGTGCCAGCAGCGTAGCTGGCGGGAGCTCGGACGAGCAGTACTTC. This gives the protein CASSVAGGSSDEQYF.

The rearrangement links TRBV13 to TRBJ1-1; D remains ambiguous. Trimming removed 2 bases from V and 4 bases from J, with 8 bases in between. This CDR3 spans 13 amino acids. Germline V gene data show CDR1 as PRHDT and CDR2 as FYEKMQ (reference sequence). The CDR3, as DNA: TGTGCCAGCAGCTTAAATGCCGGCACTGAAGCTTTCTTT. This gives the protein CASSLNAGTEAFF. The whole variable domain, remainder taken from reference TRBV13 and TRBJ1-1, is AAGVIQSPRHLIKEKRETATLKCYPIPRHDTVYWYQQGPGQDPQFLISFYEKMQSDKGSIPDRFSAQQFSDYHSELNMSSLELGDSALYFCASSLNAGTEAFFGQGTRLTVV.

The genes are TRBV30 and TRBJ2-7; a weak D match, TRBD2 (5 bases). V was cut by 3 bases and J by 4 bases, with 13 bases left in between. Germline assignment: CDR1 GTSNPN and CDR2 SVGIG (reference sequence). This CDR3 contains 13 residues. The CDR3 DNA is TGTGCCTGGAGCCGGGGTGGCATGTACGAGCAGTACTTC. This gives the protein CAWSRGGMYEQYF.

DNA for the CDR3: TGCGCCAGCAGCCCCGGCCGGGCTAGCGGGAGGAGGGACTACAATGAGCAGTTCTTC. This encodes CASSPGRASGRRDYNEQFF. The gene calls are TRBV10-1 and TRBJ2-1; 11 bases are shared with TRBD2. Germline V CDR1 and CDR2: WNHNN, SYGVQD (reference sequence). The CDR3 runs to 19 residues. The junction had 16 bases not matched to a gene; V was cut back by 6 bases and J by 3 bases.

For the CDR3, the DNA is TGCAGTGCTCAGGTTCACTACGAGCAGTACTTC. Its translation: CSAQVHYEQYF. The chain is built from TRBV20-1 and TRBJ2-7; D not resolved. Germline values: CDR1 DFQATT, CDR2 SNEGSKA (reference sequence). CDR3 size: 11 residues. The ends were cut back, 5 bases at V and 3 bases at J, with 8 bases in the middle.